A single T cell receptor (beta chain) is shown here with its context. With a J-beta primer mix and a sample-barcoded 5' primer, a second PCR ran 7 to 11 cycles. TCRdb passed the 5' RACE reads through MiXCR, listing each CDR3 protein once. Of 1.5 million or so distinct CDR3 sequences in the sample, roughly 40% were seen once. Germline loops: CDR1 DFQATT, CDR2 SNEGSKA (reference sequence). V lost 4 bases to trimming and J lost 3 bases, with 21 bases between them. The CDR3 length is 16 residues. This sample stems from a study of blood T cells in healthy people across ages. Sequencing was carried out using blood. The V call is TRBV20-1, the J call TRBJ1-2, with no clear D. This clonotype was obtained from a young woman in good health. CDR3 sequence reads: CSAKRQGLGRDYGYTF. The CDR3 nucleotides read TGCAGTGCTAAGAGACAAGGGCTCGGGCGGGACTATGGCTACACCTTC.